This T cell receptor (beta chain) was obtained from a study of T cells in Graves' hyperthyroidism and ophthalmopathy. Study context: Upon initial diagnosis and before any treatment, peripheral blood was collected.

This CDR3 region has 14 residues. The V end lost 3 bases, the J end lost 0 bases, and 8 bases lay between the germline ends. Germline values: CDR1 SGHTA, CDR2 FQGNSA. The CDR3 regions of TCR beta were amplified from RNA transcripts. The HTBI primer set drove a first-round RT-PCR of the TCR CDR3. TCRdb reprocessed the multiplex PCR reads via MiXCR and lists one record per CDR3 protein. The sample includes roughly 93,000 distinct CDR3 sequences, just over 50% of them seen just once. In its sample, this clonotype was seen many times. Diagnosis of hyperthyroidism was new in patients aged 18 to 65, and its duration was under 2 months. It was uncontrolled infection, other autoimmune disease, pregnancy or lactation that excluded patients. PBMCs stemmed from approximately 10 ml fresh peripheral blood.

The chain uses TRBV7-2 and TRBJ1-1; tentatively, D is TRBD1 (6 bases). The origin of this receptor is a woman aged 40 to 50 with Graves' hyperthyroidism. Sequencing input: blood. CDR3 loop: CASSFGQMNTEAFF. The CDR3 DNA reads as TGTGCCAGCAGCTTCGGACAGATGAACACTGAAGCTTTCTTT.